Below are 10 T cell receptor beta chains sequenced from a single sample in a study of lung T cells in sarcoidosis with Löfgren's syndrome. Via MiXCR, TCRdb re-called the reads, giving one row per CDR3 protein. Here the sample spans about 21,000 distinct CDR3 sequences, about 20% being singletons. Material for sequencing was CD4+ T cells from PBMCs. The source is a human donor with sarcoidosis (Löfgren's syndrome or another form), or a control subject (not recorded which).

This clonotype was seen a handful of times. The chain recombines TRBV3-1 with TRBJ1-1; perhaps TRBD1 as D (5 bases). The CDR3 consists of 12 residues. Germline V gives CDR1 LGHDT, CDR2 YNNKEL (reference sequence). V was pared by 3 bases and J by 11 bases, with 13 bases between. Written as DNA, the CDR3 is TGTGCCAGCAGCCAGGGGGGACTCTCGGCTTTCTTT. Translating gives CASSQGGLSAFF.

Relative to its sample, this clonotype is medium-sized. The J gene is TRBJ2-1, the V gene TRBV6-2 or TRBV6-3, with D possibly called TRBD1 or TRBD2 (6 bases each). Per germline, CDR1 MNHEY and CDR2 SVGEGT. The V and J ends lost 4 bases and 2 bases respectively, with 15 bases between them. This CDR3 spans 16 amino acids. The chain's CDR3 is CASSSSSGATYNEQFF. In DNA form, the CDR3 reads TGTGCCAGCAGTTCATCGTCGGGGGCTACCTACAATGAGCAGTTCTTC.

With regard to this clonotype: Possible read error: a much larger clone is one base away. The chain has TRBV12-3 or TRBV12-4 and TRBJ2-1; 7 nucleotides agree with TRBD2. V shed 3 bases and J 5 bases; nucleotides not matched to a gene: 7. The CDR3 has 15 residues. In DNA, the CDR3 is TGTGCCAGCAGTTTGGCTAGCGGTCCCCACAATGAGCAGTTCTTC. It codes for CASSLASGPHNEQFF.

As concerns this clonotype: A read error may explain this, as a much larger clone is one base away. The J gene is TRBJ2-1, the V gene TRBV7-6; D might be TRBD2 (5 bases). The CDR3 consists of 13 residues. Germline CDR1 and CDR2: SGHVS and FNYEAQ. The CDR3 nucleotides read TGTGCCAGCAGCTTAGCTGTGAGTGGGGAGCAGCTCTTC. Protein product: CASSLAVSGEQLF. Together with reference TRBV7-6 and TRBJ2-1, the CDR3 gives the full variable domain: GAGVSQSPRYKVTKRGQDVALRCDPISGHVSLYWYRQALGQGPEFLTYFNYEAQQDKSGLPNDRFSAERPEGSISTLTIQRTEQRDSAMYRCASSLAVSGEQLFGPGTRLTVL.

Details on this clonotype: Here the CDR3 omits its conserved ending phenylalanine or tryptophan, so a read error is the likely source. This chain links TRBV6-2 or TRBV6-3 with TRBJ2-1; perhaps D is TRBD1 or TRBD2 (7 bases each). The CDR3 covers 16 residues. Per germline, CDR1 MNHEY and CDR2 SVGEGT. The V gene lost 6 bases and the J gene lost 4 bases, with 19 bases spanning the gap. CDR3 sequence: CASRQGRDGGYNEQFL. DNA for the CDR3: TGTGCCAGCAGACAGGGGAGGGACGGGGGATACAATGAGCAGTTCCTC.

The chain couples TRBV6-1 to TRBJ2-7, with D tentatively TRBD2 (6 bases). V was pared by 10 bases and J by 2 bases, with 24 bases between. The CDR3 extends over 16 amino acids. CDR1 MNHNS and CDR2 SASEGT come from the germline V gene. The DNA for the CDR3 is TGTGCCATCAGGAGAGATGCGGCCGGGAGAGCCTACGAGCAGTACTTC. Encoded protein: CAIRRDAAGRAYEQYF.

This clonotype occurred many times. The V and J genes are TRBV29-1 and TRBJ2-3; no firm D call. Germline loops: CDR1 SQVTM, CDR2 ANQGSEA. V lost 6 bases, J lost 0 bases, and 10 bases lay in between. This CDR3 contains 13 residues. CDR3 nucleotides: TGCAGCGTGCGAGGTAGAAGCACAGATACGCAGTATTTT. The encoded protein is CSVRGRSTDTQYF.

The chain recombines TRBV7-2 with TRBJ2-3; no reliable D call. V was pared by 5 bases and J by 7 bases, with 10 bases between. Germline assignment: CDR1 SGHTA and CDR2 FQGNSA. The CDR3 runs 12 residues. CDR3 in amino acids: CASSAAVNTQYF. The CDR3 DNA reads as TGTGCCAGCAGCGCCGCGGTAAATACGCAGTATTTT.

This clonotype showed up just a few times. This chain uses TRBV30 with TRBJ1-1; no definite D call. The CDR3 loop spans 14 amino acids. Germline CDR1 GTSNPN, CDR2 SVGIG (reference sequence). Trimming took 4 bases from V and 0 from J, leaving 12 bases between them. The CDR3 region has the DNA TGTGCCTGGATCCCAGGACGGTTGAACACTGAAGCTTTCTTT. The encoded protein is CAWIPGRLNTEAFF.

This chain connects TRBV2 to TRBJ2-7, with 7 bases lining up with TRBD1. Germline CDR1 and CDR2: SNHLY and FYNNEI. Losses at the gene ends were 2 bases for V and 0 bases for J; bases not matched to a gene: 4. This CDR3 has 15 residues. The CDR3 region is CASSERQGSSYEQYF. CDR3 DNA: TGTGCCAGCAGTGAAAGACAGGGTAGCTCCTACGAGCAGTACTTC.